One T cell receptor (beta chain) is described in this entry. Its antigen is unidentified. V was cut by 7 bases and J by 4 bases, with 8 bases left in between. The CDR3 extends over 12 amino acids. CDR1 and CDR2 (germline): MNHEY, SVGEGT. One entry per CDR3 protein results from TCRdb running MiXCR on the reads. This sample has approximately 600,000 distinct CDR3 sequences, with 40% found just once. These data come from a study of T cell repertoires in cytomegalovirus infection. Study details: The authors relied on CMV epitopes, both recently identified HLA-C-restricted and well-studied HLA-B-restricted. Public TCR beta signatures marked donors with CMV infection and the matching HLA. Study observations and caveats: Predominance within the ex vivo response was attributable to HLA-C-restricted CMV-specific TCR beta clonotypes.

The TCR sequence derives from a human donor in good health (CMV status not recorded). Some clones in this sample may be carry-over from other donors' samples. The input for sequencing was cultured PBMCs, taken from culture after CMV antigen stimulation. J is TRBJ2-1 and V is TRBV6-2 or TRBV6-3; D not certain. The DNA of the CDR3 is TGTGCCAGCACGGGCGAGTACAATGAGCAGTTCTTC. Translation: CASTGEYNEQFF.